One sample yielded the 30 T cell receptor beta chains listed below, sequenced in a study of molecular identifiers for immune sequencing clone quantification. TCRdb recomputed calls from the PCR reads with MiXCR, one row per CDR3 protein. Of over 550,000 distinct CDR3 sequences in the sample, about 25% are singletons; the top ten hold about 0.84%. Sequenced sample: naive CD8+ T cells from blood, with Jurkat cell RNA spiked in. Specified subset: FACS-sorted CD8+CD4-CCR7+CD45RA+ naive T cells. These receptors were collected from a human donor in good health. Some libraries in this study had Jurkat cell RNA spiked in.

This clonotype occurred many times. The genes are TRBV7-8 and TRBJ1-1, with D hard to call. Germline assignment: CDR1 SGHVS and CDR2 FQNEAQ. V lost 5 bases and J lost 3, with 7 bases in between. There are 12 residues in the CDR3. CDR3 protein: CASSPVDTEAFF. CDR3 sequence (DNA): TGTGCCAGCAGCCCCGTAGACACTGAAGCTTTCTTT.

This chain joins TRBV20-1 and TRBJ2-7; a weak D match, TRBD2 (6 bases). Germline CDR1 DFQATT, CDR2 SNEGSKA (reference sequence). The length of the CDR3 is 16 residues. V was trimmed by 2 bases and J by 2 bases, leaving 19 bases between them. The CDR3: CSARPRVAGFAYEQYF. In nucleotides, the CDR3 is TGCAGTGCTAGACCCCGGGTGGCGGGATTTGCCTACGAGCAGTACTTC.

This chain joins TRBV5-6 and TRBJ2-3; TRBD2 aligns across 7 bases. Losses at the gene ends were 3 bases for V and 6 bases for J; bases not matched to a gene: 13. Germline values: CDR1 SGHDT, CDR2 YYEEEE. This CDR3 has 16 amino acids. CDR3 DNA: TGTGCCAGCAGCTCCCGGGACTATCACCCCCCGGATACGCAGTATTTT. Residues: CASSSRDYHPPDTQYF.

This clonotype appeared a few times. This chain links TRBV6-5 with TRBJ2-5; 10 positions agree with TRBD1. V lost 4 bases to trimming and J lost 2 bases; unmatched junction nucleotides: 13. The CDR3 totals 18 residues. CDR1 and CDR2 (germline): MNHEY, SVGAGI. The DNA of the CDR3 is TGTGCCAGCAGTTCATTGACAGGGGGCGCATCTGTACAAGAGACCCAGTACTTC. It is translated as CASSSLTGGASVQETQYF.

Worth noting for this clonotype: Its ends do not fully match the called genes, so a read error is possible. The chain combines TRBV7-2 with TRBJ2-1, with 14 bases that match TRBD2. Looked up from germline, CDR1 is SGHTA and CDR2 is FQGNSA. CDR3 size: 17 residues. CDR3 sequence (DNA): TGTGCCAGCAGCTTAGATGGCCGACTAGCGGGAGGGGATGAGCAGTCCTTC. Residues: CASSLDGRLAGGDEQSF.

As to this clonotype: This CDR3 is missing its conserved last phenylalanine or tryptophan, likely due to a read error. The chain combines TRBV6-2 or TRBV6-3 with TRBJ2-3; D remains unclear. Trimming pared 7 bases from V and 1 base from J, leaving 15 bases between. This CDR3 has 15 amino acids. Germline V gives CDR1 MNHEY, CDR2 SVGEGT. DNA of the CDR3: TGTGCCAGCAACATAGGAACGTTCGGCACAGATACGCAGTATCTT. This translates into CASNIGTFGTDTQYL.

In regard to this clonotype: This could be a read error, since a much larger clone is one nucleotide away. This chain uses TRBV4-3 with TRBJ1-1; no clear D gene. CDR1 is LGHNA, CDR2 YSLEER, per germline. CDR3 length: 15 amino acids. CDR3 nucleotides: TGCGCCAGCGGCCAAGAGTATCTCGGGCAGGTTGAAGCTTTCTTT. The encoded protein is CASGQEYLGQVEAFF.

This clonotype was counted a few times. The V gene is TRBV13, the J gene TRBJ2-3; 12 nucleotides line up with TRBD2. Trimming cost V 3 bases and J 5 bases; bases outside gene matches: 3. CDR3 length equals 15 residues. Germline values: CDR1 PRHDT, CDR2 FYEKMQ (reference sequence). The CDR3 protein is CASSFELAGGDTQYF. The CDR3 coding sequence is TGTGCCAGCAGCTTCGAACTAGCGGGGGGAGATACGCAGTATTTT.

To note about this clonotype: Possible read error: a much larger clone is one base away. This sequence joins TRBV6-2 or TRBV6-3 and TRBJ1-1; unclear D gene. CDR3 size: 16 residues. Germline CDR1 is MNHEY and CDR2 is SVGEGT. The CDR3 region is CASSYLELPMNTKAFF. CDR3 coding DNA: TGTGCCAGCAGTTACCTAGAACTACCCATGAACACTAAAGCTTTCTTT.

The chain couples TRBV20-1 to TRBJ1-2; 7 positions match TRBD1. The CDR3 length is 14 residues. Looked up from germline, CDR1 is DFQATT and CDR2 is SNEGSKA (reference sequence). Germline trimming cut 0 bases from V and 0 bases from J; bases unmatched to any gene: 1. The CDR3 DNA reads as TGCAGTGCTAGAGAACAGGGGTCTAACTATGGCTACACCTTC. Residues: CSAREQGSNYGYTF.

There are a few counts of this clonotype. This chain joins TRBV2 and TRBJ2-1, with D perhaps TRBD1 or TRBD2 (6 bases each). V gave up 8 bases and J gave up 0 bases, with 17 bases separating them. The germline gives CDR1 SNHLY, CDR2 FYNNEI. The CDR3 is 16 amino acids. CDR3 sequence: CASHPGGGSSYNEQFF. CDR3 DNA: TGTGCCAGCCACCCCGGAGGGGGGAGCTCCTACAATGAGCAGTTCTTC.

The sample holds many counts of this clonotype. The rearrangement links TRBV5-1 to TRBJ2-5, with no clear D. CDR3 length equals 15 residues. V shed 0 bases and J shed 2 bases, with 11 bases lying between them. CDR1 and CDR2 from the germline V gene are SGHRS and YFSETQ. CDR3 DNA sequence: TGCGCCAGCAGCTTGGTAGAGGCAAGGCAAGAGACCCAGTACTTC. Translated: CASSLVEARQETQYF.

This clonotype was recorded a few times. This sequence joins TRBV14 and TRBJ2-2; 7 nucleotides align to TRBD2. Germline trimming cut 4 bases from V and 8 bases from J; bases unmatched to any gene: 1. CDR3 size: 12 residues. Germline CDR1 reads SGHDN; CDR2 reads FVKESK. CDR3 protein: CASSPGLGELFF. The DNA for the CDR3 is TGTGCCAGCAGCCCGGGACTAGGGGAGCTGTTTTTT.

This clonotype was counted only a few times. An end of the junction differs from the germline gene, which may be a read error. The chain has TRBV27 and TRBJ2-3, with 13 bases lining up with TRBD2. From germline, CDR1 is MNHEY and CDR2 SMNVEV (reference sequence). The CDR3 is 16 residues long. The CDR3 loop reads CASSPTSGGLGDTQYF. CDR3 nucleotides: TGTGCCAGCAGCCCGACTAGCGGGGGGCTGGGAGATACGCAGTACTTT.

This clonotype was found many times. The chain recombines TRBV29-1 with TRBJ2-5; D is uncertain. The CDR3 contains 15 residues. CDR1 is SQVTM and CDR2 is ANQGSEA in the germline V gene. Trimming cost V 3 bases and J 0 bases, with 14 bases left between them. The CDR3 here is CSVDGVPGDQETQYF. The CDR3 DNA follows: TGCAGCGTTGATGGGGTTCCCGGCGACCAAGAGACCCAGTACTTC.

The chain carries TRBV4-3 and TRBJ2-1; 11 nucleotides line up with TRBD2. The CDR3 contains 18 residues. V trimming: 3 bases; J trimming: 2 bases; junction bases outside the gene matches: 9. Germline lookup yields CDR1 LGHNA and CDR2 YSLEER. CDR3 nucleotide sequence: TGCGCCAGCAGCCAGAGGGGGATTAGCGGGGGGGCCTACAATGAGCAGTTCTTC. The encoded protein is CASSQRGISGGAYNEQFF.

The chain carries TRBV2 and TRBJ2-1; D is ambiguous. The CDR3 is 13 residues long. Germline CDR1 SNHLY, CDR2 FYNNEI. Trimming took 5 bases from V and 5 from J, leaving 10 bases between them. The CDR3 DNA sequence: TGTGCCAGCAGTTACCCCCTGGACAATGAGCAGTTCTTC. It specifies CASSYPLDNEQFF.

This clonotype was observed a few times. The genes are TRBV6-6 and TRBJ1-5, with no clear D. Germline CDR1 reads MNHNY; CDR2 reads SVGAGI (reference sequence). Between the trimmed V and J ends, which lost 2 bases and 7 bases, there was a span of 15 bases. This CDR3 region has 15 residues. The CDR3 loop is CASSYGPGIEQPQHF. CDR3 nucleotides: TGTGCCAGCAGTTACGGACCAGGCATAGAACAGCCCCAGCATTTT.

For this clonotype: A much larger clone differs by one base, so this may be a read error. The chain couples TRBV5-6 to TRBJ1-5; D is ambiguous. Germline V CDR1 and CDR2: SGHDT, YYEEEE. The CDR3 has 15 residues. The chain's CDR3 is CASGLTPSGNQPQHF. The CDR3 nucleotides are TGTGCCAGCGGCTTGACCCCGAGCGGCAATCAGCCCCAGCATTTT. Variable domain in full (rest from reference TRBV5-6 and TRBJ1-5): DAGVTQSPTHLIKTRGQQVTLRCSPKSGHDTVSWYQQALGQGPQFIFQYYEEEERQRGNFPDRFSGHQFPNYSSELNVNALLLGDSALYLCASGLTPSGNQPQHFGDGTRLSIL.

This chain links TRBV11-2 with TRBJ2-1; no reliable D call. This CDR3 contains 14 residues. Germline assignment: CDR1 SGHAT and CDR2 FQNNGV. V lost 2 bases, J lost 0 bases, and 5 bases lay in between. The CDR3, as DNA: TGTGCCAGCAGCTTATGGCCCTCCTACAATGAGCAGTTCTTC. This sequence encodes CASSLWPSYNEQFF.

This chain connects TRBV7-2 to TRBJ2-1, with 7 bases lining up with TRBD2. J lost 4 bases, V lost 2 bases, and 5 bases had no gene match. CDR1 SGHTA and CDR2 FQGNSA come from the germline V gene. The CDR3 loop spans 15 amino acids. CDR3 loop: CASSLLAGPYNEQFF. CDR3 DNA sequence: TGTGCCAGCAGCTTATTAGCGGGCCCATACAATGAGCAGTTCTTC.

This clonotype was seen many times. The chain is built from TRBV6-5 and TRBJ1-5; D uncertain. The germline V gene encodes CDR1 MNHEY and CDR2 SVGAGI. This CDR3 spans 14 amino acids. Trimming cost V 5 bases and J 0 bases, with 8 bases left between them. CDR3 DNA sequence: TGTGCCAGCAGTACGGGGTATAGCAATCAGCCCCAGCATTTT. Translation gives CASSTGYSNQPQHF.

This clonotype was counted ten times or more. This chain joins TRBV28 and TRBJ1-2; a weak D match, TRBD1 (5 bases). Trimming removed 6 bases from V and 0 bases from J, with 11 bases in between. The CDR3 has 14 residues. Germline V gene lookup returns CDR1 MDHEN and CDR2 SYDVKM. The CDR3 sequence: CASRPDRANYGYTF. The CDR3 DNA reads TGTGCCAGCAGGCCCGACAGAGCTAACTATGGCTACACCTTC.

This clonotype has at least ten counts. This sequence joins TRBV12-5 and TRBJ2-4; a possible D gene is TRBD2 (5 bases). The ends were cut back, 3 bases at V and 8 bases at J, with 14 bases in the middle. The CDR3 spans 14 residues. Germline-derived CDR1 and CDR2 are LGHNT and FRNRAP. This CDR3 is CASGLGPVGDIQYF. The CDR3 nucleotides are TGTGCTAGTGGTTTAGGTCCTGTCGGGGACATTCAGTACTTC.

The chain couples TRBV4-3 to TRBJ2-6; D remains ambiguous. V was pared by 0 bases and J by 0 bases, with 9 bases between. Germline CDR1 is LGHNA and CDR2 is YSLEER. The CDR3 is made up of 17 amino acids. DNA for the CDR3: TGCGCCAGCAGCCAAGATGGGTTCGGCTCTGGGGCCAACGTCCTGACTTTC. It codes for CASSQDGFGSGANVLTF.

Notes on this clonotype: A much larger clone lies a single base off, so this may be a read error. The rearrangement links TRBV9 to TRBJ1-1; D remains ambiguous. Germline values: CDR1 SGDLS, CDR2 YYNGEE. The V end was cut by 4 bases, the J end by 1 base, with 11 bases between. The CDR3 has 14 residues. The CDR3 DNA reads TGTGCCAGCAGCAGTAGAAGAGGGAACACTGAAGCTTTCTTT. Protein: CASSSRRGNTEAFF.

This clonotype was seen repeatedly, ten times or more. This CDR3 is CAVRGEANVLTF. CDR3 nucleotides: TGTGCCGTGCGGGGGGAGGCCAACGTCCTGACTTTC. The chain carries TRBV19 and TRBJ2-6; 8 nucleotides agree with TRBD2. Germline CDR1 is LNHDA and CDR2 is SQIVND (reference sequence). The CDR3 has 12 residues. The trim removed 11 bases at V and 6 bases at J, leaving 3 bases unmatched.

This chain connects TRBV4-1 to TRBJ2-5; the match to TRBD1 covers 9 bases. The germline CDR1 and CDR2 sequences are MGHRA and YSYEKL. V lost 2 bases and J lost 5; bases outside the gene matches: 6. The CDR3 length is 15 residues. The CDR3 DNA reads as TGCGCCAGCAGCCAACAGACAGGGGGGTCGGAGACCCAGTACTTC. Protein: CASSQQTGGSETQYF.

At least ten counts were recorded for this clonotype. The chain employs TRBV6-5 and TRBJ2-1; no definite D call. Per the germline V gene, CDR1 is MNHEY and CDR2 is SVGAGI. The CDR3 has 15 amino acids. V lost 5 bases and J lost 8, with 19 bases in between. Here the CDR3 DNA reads TGTGCCAGCAGTCCCCCACGAGTCCCTCGGGATGAGCAGTTCTTC. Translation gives CASSPPRVPRDEQFF.

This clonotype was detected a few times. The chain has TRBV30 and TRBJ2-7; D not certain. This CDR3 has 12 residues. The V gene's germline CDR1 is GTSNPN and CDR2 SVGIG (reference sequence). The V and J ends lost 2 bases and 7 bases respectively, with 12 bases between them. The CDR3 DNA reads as TGTGCCTGGAGTCAACCCCCGGGTGAGCAGTACTTC. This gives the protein CAWSQPPGEQYF.